These 16 T cell receptor beta chains share one sample of origin, sequenced in a study of T cell responses to AZD1222 COVID-19 vaccine. Sequencing used immunoSEQ multiplex PCR; TCRdb keeps in-frame clones, though not all of them. Among about 110,000 clones listed, about 90% were seen once. The sequencing used peripheral blood, collected 28 days after the second AZD1222 dose. Receptor source: an adult who received the AZD1222 COVID-19 vaccine.

This chain connects TRBV25-1 to TRBJ1-6; no clear D gene. The V and J ends lost 4 bases and 9 bases respectively, with 16 bases between them. The germline V gene has CDR1 MGHDK and CDR2 SYGVNS. The length of the CDR3 is 15 residues. The CDR3 DNA reads as TGTGCCAGCAGTGTTAACGTAGTAGGAAGTTCACCCCTCCACTTT. This sequence encodes CASSVNVVGSSPLHF.

This sequence joins TRBV18 and TRBJ2-7, with D unclear. Trimming stripped 1 base from V and 1 base from J, with 5 bases between. The CDR3 runs to 13 residues. Germline assignment: CDR1 KGHSH and CDR2 LQKENI. The CDR3 protein is CASSPRASYEQYF. CDR3 DNA sequence: TGTGCCAGCTCACCACGCGCTTCCTACGAGCAGTACTTC.

V and J are TRBV29-1 and TRBJ1-1; no reliable D call. Looked up from germline, CDR1 is SQVTM and CDR2 is ANQGSEA. CDR3 length equals 11 residues. V was cut by 7 bases and J by 3 bases, with 9 bases left in between. The CDR3 DNA reads as TGCAGCGCGGGGAGGGACACTGAAGCTTTCTTT. Encoded protein: CSAGRDTEAFF.

This sequence joins TRBV25-1 and TRBJ1-1; D might be TRBD1 (5 bases). Germline loops: CDR1 MGHDK, CDR2 SYGVNS. The V end was cut by 6 bases, the J end by 1 base, with 15 bases between. The CDR3 length is 15 residues. The CDR3 loop is CASSFTQGPNTEAFF. The DNA for the CDR3 is TGTGCCAGCAGCTTCACTCAGGGCCCGAACACTGAAGCTTTCTTT.

A single count supports this clone. The V call is TRBV13, the J call TRBJ2-1; D is possibly TRBD2 (6 bases). The V and J ends lost 5 bases and 5 bases respectively, with 13 bases between them. Germline loops: CDR1 PRHDT, CDR2 FYEKMQ (reference sequence). The CDR3 is 14 amino acids. This CDR3 is CASSGRRTNNEQFF. CDR3 nucleotides: TGTGCCAGCAGCGGTCGGAGGACTAACAATGAGCAGTTCTTC.

This chain joins TRBV27 and TRBJ1-4; D is unclear. Germline assignment: CDR1 MNHEY and CDR2 SMNVEV (reference sequence). The CDR3 length is 13 residues. V gave up 1 base and J gave up 6 bases, with 6 bases separating them. The CDR3 region is CASSLWSDEKLFF. CDR3 DNA sequence: TGTGCCAGCAGTTTATGGAGTGATGAAAAACTGTTTTTT.

The chain combines TRBV7-2 with TRBJ1-2, with 8 bases that match TRBD1. Germline-derived CDR1 and CDR2 are SGHTA and FQGNSA. There are 14 residues in the CDR3. Trimming took 6 bases from V and 8 from J; bases not matched to a gene: 11. The DNA for the CDR3 is TGTGCCAGCAGTTCGTCATCGCACAGGGGGGGCTACACCTTC. Protein sequence: CASSSSSHRGGYTF.

This rearrangement joins TRBV7-2 to TRBJ1-6; a possible D gene is TRBD1 (5 bases). The V and J ends lost 7 bases and 10 bases respectively, with 17 bases between them. CDR3 length: 14 residues. CDR1 and CDR2 (germline): SGHTA, FQGNSA. The chain's CDR3 is CASNPQGRSSPLHF. The CDR3 DNA reads as TGTGCCAGCAACCCTCAGGGACGTAGCTCACCCCTCCACTTT.

The chain uses TRBV3-1 (or the pseudogene TRBV3-2) and TRBJ2-1; D perhaps matches TRBD1 (5 bases). Germline V gene sequence: CDR1 LGHDT, CDR2 YNNKEL (reference sequence). Between the trimmed V and J ends, which lost 1 base and 1 base, there was a span of 14 bases. The CDR3 contains 17 residues. CDR3: CASSQVKGYRSYNEQFF. DNA for the CDR3: TGTGCCAGCAGCCAAGTCAAGGGGTACAGGTCCTACAATGAGCAGTTCTTC.

V usage is TRBV7-2 and J usage is TRBJ2-5; D unresolved. The CDR3 totals 11 residues. Trimming left V 4 bases short and J 2 bases short, with 2 bases between. The germline gives CDR1 SGHTA, CDR2 FQGNSA. The chain's CDR3 is CASSSQETQYF. In nucleotides, the CDR3 is TGTGCCAGCAGCTCTCAAGAGACCCAGTACTTC.

The rearrangement joins TRBV9 to TRBJ2-3; the match to TRBD2 covers 10 bases. CDR1 is SGDLS and CDR2 is YYNGEE in the germline V gene. The CDR3 sequence is 16 residues long. V dropped 2 bases and J dropped 3; count of bases not matched to a gene: 6. The CDR3 sequence: CASSVLAGDITDTQYF. The CDR3 nucleotides are TGTGCCAGCAGCGTGCTAGCGGGGGATATTACAGATACGCAGTATTTT.

This clone appeared a single time. The rearrangement links TRBV3-1 (or the pseudogene TRBV3-2) to TRBJ2-7, with D perhaps being TRBD1 or TRBD2 (6 bases each). Germline loops: CDR1 LGHDT, CDR2 YNNKEL (reference sequence). V was trimmed by 3 bases and J by 1 base, leaving 16 bases between them. The CDR3 has 16 amino acids. CDR3 amino acids: CASSHAGGRGSYEQYF. As DNA, the CDR3 is TGTGCCAGCAGCCACGCCGGGGGCAGGGGTTCCTACGAGCAGTACTTC.

The rearrangement links TRBV2 to TRBJ1-5, with D unclear. The CDR3 is made up of 12 amino acids. The germline V gene has CDR1 SNHLY and CDR2 FYNNEI. Deletions cut 3 bases from V and 9 bases from J, with 9 bases between. The CDR3 DNA reads as TGTGCCAGCAGTGAGTTGCTACGGCCCCAGCATTTT. It yields the protein CASSELLRPQHF.

As DNA, the CDR3 is TGTGCCAGCATGAGTACTAGCGGTTACAATGAGCAGTTCTTC. It yields the protein CASMSTSGYNEQFF. The V gene is TRBV6-5, the J gene TRBJ2-1; 8 nucleotides agree with TRBD2. This CDR3 is 14 amino acids long. The trim removed 7 bases at V and 4 bases at J, leaving 6 bases unmatched. The germline V gene encodes CDR1 MNHEY and CDR2 SVGAGI.

This chain uses TRBV13 with TRBJ2-7; a possible D gene is TRBD2 (6 bases). Germline V gene sequence: CDR1 PRHDT, CDR2 FYEKMQ (reference sequence). The CDR3 has 13 residues. The V end lost 10 bases, the J end lost 1 base, and 14 bases lay between the germline ends. CDR3 nucleotides: TGTGCCACCAAGCTACGGGAGTCCTACGAGCAGTACTTC. It translates to CATKLRESYEQYF.

This chain links TRBV5-1 with TRBJ1-2; 9 nucleotides line up with TRBD1. Looked up from germline, CDR1 is SGHRS and CDR2 is YFSETQ. V lost 6 bases to trimming and J lost 8 bases; unmatched junction nucleotides: 5. The CDR3 is made up of 12 amino acids. The CDR3 here is CASTGQGVGYTF. For the CDR3, the DNA is TGCGCCAGCACGGGACAGGGAGTAGGCTACACCTTC.